The source of this T cell receptor beta chain is a study of identical twins. After removal of 2 bases from V and 0 bases from J, the junction contained 5 bases not matched to a gene. This CDR3 contains 16 residues. The germline gives CDR1 DFQATT, CDR2 SNEGSKA (reference sequence). TCRdb fed the 5' RACE reads into MiXCR, producing one record per CDR3 protein. The sample carries roughly 250,000 distinct CDR3 sequences, over 11% recorded once. The chain uses TRBV20-1 and TRBJ2-5; TRBD2 matches at 11 bases. This receptor was identified in a woman aged 18-35 years in good health. Material: memory (CD45RO+) T cells sorted from blood. DNA for the CDR3: TGCAGTGCTAGACCTCCTAGCGGGGGGTACCAAGAGACCCAGTACTTC. It encodes CSARPPSGGYQETQYF.